What follows is one T cell receptor (beta chain) and its context. Its antigen is unknown. The table came from immunoSEQ multiplex PCR; TCRdb's copy has only in-frame clones and leaves some out. The sample consists of approximately 80,000 clones, 90% of them appearing once. Trimming pared 1 base from V and 4 bases from J, leaving 10 bases between. This CDR3 has 14 amino acids. CDR1 and CDR2 (germline): SGHVS, FNYEAQ. This record belongs to a study of OX40 agonist ivuxolimab in advanced cancers. Overall study findings and caveats: Compared with CD4+, CD8+ T cells on average had more expanded clones.

This sequence joins TRBV7-6 and TRBJ2-5; no clear D. This clonotype was sampled from an adult with an advanced solid tumor such as melanoma, head and neck, liver or kidney cancer. This sample comprised CD4+ or CD8+ T cells sorted from blood, obtained in a trial of the OX40 agonist ivuxolimab. This CDR3 reads CASSLDSLGETQYF. CDR3 coding DNA: TGTGCCAGCAGCTTAGACAGCCTCGGAGAGACCCAGTACTTC.